A single sample is the source of the 21 T cell receptor beta chains below, sequenced in a study of siplizumab effects on memory and regulatory T cells. Clones were sequenced by immunoSEQ multiplex PCR, and TCRdb holds only the in-frame ones, with some missing. The data show 50,000 or so clones, more than 85% seen once. The sample comprised naive CD8+ T cells sorted from blood. The receptors were gathered from a human donor in good health.

The rearrangement joins TRBV27 to TRBJ1-2, with D possibly TRBD1 on 6 matching bases. This CDR3 has 19 amino acids. The V gene's germline CDR1 is MNHEY and CDR2 SMNVEV (reference sequence). Trimming took off 5 bases at V and 4 bases at J, with 29 bases between the two ends. CDR3 nucleotide sequence: TGTGCCAGCAGTCCCCAACCTGTGAAGGGTGGGGGCCGGGGCTATGGCTACACCTTC. This encodes CASSPQPVKGGGRGYGYTF.

V gene TRBV29-1 combines with J gene TRBJ2-5; D is ambiguous. Trimming removed 7 bases at V and 0 bases at J, with 15 bases between. Germline V gene sequence: CDR1 SQVTM, CDR2 ANQGSEA. The CDR3 is 14 residues long. The CDR3 sequence: CSAQMELYQETQYF. CDR3 DNA sequence: TGCAGCGCACAAATGGAGTTGTACCAAGAGACCCAGTACTTC.

This clone has a handful of counts. This chain connects TRBV7-9 to TRBJ2-7; TRBD1 aligns across 7 bases. The CDR3 consists of 14 residues. Germline V lookup: CDR1 SEHNR, CDR2 FQNEAQ (reference sequence). With V trimmed by 4 bases and J by 2 bases, 5 bases remained unmatched. The CDR3 region has the DNA TGTGCCAGCAGCTCCCGACAGGGAACCTACGAGCAGTACTTC. The encoded protein is CASSSRQGTYEQYF. The complete variable domain, with remaining parts taken from reference TRBV7-9 and TRBJ2-7, reads DTGVSQNPRHKITKRGQNVTFRCDPISEHNRLYWYRQTLGQGPEFLTYFQNEAQLEKSRLLSDRFSAERPKGSFSTLEIQRTEQGDSAMYLCASSSRQGTYEQYFGPGTRLTVT.

This clone has only one observation. The CDR3 region has the DNA TGTGCCAGTAGTCCCTCGAGGGGCAGGGCAGAGTATGGCTACACCTTC. Its protein product is CASSPSRGRAEYGYTF. The chain links TRBV19 to TRBJ1-2, with D possibly TRBD1 on 5 matching bases. Germline CDR1 is LNHDA and CDR2 is SQIVND (reference sequence). The V end was cut by 5 bases, the J end by 5 bases, with 21 bases between. This CDR3 region has 16 residues.

This chain uses TRBV6-5 with TRBJ2-5, with a possible D match to TRBD2 (6 bases). This CDR3 has 15 residues. CDR1 MNHEY and CDR2 SVGAGI come from the germline V gene. Trimming shortened V by 5 bases and J by 2 bases, and 15 bases separated the two germline ends. This CDR3 is CASSTLAGMQETQYF. As DNA, the CDR3 is TGTGCCAGCAGTACACTGGCGGGGATGCAAGAGACCCAGTACTTC.

This clone was observed a single time. The CDR3 nucleotides read TGCGCCAGCAGCGAGCCGGGACTAGCAGTCTACGAGCAGTACTTC. It codes for CASSEPGLAVYEQYF. The chain links TRBV4-1 to TRBJ2-7; 9 bases match TRBD2. Germline loops: CDR1 MGHRA, CDR2 YSYEKL. The J segment lost 3 bases and the V segment lost 5 bases, leaving 8 bases of the junction unmatched. There are 15 residues in the CDR3.

The rearrangement joins TRBV29-1 to TRBJ1-2; 7 bases align to TRBD1. The CDR3 has 11 residues. The V and J ends lost 6 bases and 8 bases, in that order; junction bases with no gene match: 6. Germline lookup yields CDR1 SQVTM and CDR2 ANQGSEA. CDR3 in amino acids: CSVTGEGGYTF. CDR3 bases: TGCAGCGTAACAGGGGAAGGGGGCTACACCTTC.

The chain uses TRBV2 and TRBJ2-1; 9 positions match TRBD2. This CDR3 has 15 amino acids. From germline, CDR1 is SNHLY and CDR2 FYNNEI. After removal of 9 bases from V and 2 bases from J, the junction contained 8 bases not matched to a gene. Here the CDR3 reads CASTPGTSPYNEQFF. CDR3 bases: TGTGCCAGTACTCCCGGGACTAGCCCCTACAATGAGCAGTTCTTC.

The count of this clone is one. The chain uses TRBV9 and TRBJ2-3; tentatively, D is TRBD1 (6 bases). The CDR3 length is 15 residues. Germline CDR1 and CDR2: SGDLS and YYNGEE. V was clipped by 0 bases and J by 2 bases, with 10 bases between them. CDR3 sequence (DNA): TGTGCCAGCAGCGTAGAGGGACAACCCACAGATACGCAGTATTTT. Translated: CASSVEGQPTDTQYF.

This chain uses TRBV7-9 with TRBJ2-3; maybe TRBD2 (6 bases). V was trimmed by 8 bases and J by 2 bases, leaving 20 bases between them. Germline V CDR1 and CDR2: SEHNR, FQNEAQ (reference sequence). CDR3 length: 16 amino acids. CDR3: CASPRDSLTYTDTQYF. Here the CDR3 DNA reads TGTGCCAGCCCCCGGGACTCCCTAACTTACACAGATACGCAGTATTTT.

The genes are TRBV13 and TRBJ2-7; 8 bases are shared with TRBD1. This CDR3 comprises 16 residues. V lost 5 bases and J lost 1; bases outside the gene matches: 10. CDR1 and CDR2 from the germline V gene are PRHDT and FYEKMQ (reference sequence). This CDR3 is CASSGSGDRGSYEQYF. The CDR3, as DNA: TGTGCCAGCAGCGGGTCGGGAGACAGGGGTTCCTACGAGCAGTACTTC. Supplemented by reference TRBV13 and TRBJ2-7, the full variable domain reads AAGVIQSPRHLIKEKRETATLKCYPIPRHDTVYWYQQGPGQDPQFLISFYEKMQSDKGSIPDRFSAQQFSDYHSELNMSSLELGDSALYFCASSGSGDRGSYEQYFGPGTRLTVT.

The rearrangement joins TRBV5-6 to TRBJ2-7; TRBD1 matches at 10 bases. Germline values: CDR1 SGHDT, CDR2 YYEEEE. The CDR3 totals 14 residues. The ends lost 4 bases at V and 6 bases at J; junction bases unmatched: 7. As DNA, the CDR3 is TGTGCCAGCAGCGTACGGGGGACAGGGGTCGAGCAGTACTTC. Encoded protein: CASSVRGTGVEQYF.

The chain links TRBV9 to TRBJ2-3; D remains unclear. Germline V CDR1 and CDR2: SGDLS, YYNGEE. The CDR3 covers 17 residues. Trimming removed 0 bases from V and 5 bases from J, with 19 bases in between. This chain's CDR3 is CASSVAGYPIKGDTQYF. Here the CDR3 DNA reads TGTGCCAGCAGCGTAGCAGGCTACCCCATCAAGGGAGATACGCAGTATTTT.

This chain links TRBV11-2 with TRBJ1-4, with 7 bases that match TRBD1. Trimming at V came to 2 bases and at J to 11 bases, leaving 11 bases not matched to a gene. Germline values: CDR1 SGHAT, CDR2 FQNNGV. The CDR3 has 15 amino acids. CDR3 residues: CASSLYTGVGEKLFF. As DNA, the CDR3 is TGTGCCAGCAGCTTATATACAGGGGTGGGGGAGAAACTGTTTTTT. The whole variable domain, remainder taken from reference TRBV11-2 and TRBJ1-4, is EAGVAQSPRYKIIEKRQSVAFWCNPISGHATLYWYQQILGQGPKLLIQFQNNGVVDDSQLPKDRFSAERLKGVDSTLKIQPAKLEDSAVYLCASSLYTGVGEKLFFGSGTQLSVL.

This chain connects TRBV4-1 to TRBJ2-3; 15 bases fit TRBD2. The CDR3 is made up of 17 amino acids. With V trimmed by 7 bases and J by 5 bases, 10 bases remained unmatched. Germline V gene lookup returns CDR1 MGHRA and CDR2 YSYEKL. The CDR3 loop is CASTPGTSGRILDTQYF. CDR3 bases: TGCGCCAGCACCCCCGGGACTAGCGGGAGGATTTTAGATACGCAGTATTTT.

The chain recombines TRBV9 with TRBJ2-5; 10 positions match TRBD2. V shed 3 bases and J 2 bases; nucleotides not matched to a gene: 4. The CDR3 spans 15 residues. From germline, CDR1 is SGDLS and CDR2 YYNGEE. The CDR3 DNA sequence: TGTGCCAGCAGCGCCGGACTAGCGGCACAAGAGACCCAGTACTTC. Amino acids: CASSAGLAAQETQYF.

The V gene is TRBV2, the J gene TRBJ1-2; D perhaps matches TRBD1 (5 bases). Germline lookup yields CDR1 SNHLY and CDR2 FYNNEI. The CDR3 is 16 residues long. Trimming shortened V by 6 bases and J by 4 bases, and 21 bases separated the two germline ends. The CDR3 bases are TGTGCCAGCAGGCCCCCGGTGACAGAAAGCCTCTATGGCTACACCTTC. This encodes CASRPPVTESLYGYTF.

V and J are TRBV5-6 and TRBJ2-7; D call uncertain. CDR1 and CDR2 (germline): SGHDT, YYEEEE. V was shortened by 0 bases and J by 3 bases, with 1 base between the two germline ends. The length of the CDR3 is 11 residues. CDR3 nucleotides: TGTGCCAGCAGCTTGGGCTACGAGCAGTACTTC. Protein product: CASSLGYEQYF. Filled out from reference TRBV5-6 and TRBJ2-7, the complete variable domain reads DAGVTQSPTHLIKTRGQQVTLRCSPKSGHDTVSWYQQALGQGPQFIFQYYEEEERQRGNFPDRFSGHQFPNYSSELNVNALLLGDSALYLCASSLGYEQYFGPGTRLTVT.

The V and J genes are TRBV19 and TRBJ1-2; D is possibly TRBD1 (5 bases). This CDR3 is 14 amino acids long. Trimming cost V 7 bases and J 2 bases, with 14 bases left between them. Germline CDR1 is LNHDA and CDR2 is SQIVND (reference sequence). CDR3 sequence reads: CASIPSDRNYGYTF. Here the CDR3 DNA reads TGTGCCAGTATTCCATCCGACAGAAACTATGGCTACACCTTC.

This clone was counted a few times. The V call is TRBV2, the J call TRBJ2-7, with D tentatively TRBD1 (5 bases). The CDR3 has 11 amino acids. V dropped 7 bases and J dropped 3 bases, with 7 bases sitting between them. The germline V gene encodes CDR1 SNHLY and CDR2 FYNNEI. CDR3 coding DNA: TGTGCCAGCACTGACAGCTACGAGCAGTACTTC. Its protein product is CASTDSYEQYF.

The V gene is TRBV5-8, the J gene TRBJ2-7; 9 nucleotides align to TRBD1. Germline CDR1 and CDR2: SGHTS and YDEGEE. This CDR3 is 17 amino acids long. Unmatched junction bases numbered 7, after V lost 0 bases and J lost 0 bases. In DNA form, the CDR3 reads TGTGCCAGCAGCTTGGTAGGTCTGGGACAGGGCTCCTACGAGCAGTACTTC. Translation: CASSLVGLGQGSYEQYF.